This T cell receptor (beta chain) is from a study of T cells in localized non-small cell lung cancer. Regarding this clone: Antigen: not known.

The method was immunoSEQ multiplex PCR; TCRdb's version includes in-frame clones alone and lacks a portion of them. The data hold tens of thousands of clones, with around 90% observed a single time. This CDR3 contains 17 residues. Trimming removed 2 bases from V and 2 bases from J, with 18 bases in between. The germline V gene encodes CDR1 SGHRS and CDR2 YFSETQ. Study-wide findings and caveats: Paired adjacent lung recovered a median around 52 of the top 100 tumor clones. Uninvolved adjacent lung had more T cell clonality than any other tissue, topping tumor. Heterogeneity remains possible, as sequencing covered one tumor region only. Blood T cell density predicted longer survival; adjacent-lung clonality, shorter.

The clonotype originates from a female donor older than 55 with stage I lung adenocarcinoma. The V and J genes are TRBV5-1 and TRBJ2-3; tentative D call: TRBD2 (5 bases). The material was peripheral blood, obtained before any cancer treatment. The CDR3 DNA reads TGCGCCAGCAGCTTCGGCTATAGAGCGGTACTCACAGATACGCAGTATTTT. Translating it yields CASSFGYRAVLTDTQYF.